The rows below give T cell receptor beta chains drawn from one sample of a study of T cell repertoires in ileal Crohn's disease. Assay used: immunoSEQ multiplex PCR; TCRdb lists only in-frame clones, some missing. This sample has 7,200 or so clones; approximately 79% occur once, and the top ten carry approximately 43%. Source material: ileal tissue. The receptors here all came from an adult with Crohn's disease. Both conserved end residues are part of each CDR3. A D gene is named only where the DNA matches it firmly. Clone size appears in some rows only: once, few, many, or a class for an expanded clone.

clone_size: NA
d_call: NA
v_call: TRBV6-5
j_call: TRBJ1-2
cdr3_aa: CASSDSLNYGYTF
cdr3_nt: TGTGCCAGCAGCGATAGTTTGAACTATGGCTACACCTTC

clone_size: NA
d_call: NA
v_call: TRBV6-1
j_call: TRBJ2-2
cdr3_aa: CASSEATQASNTGELFF
cdr3_nt: TGTGCCAGCAGTGAAGCTACGCAGGCATCGAACACCGGGGAGCTGTTTTTT

clone_size: NA
d_call: NA
v_call: TRBV7-2
j_call: TRBJ1-3
cdr3_aa: CASSSFIGPPDTIYF
cdr3_nt: TGTGCCAGCAGCTCGTTCATCGGGCCGCCGGACACCATATATTTT

clone_size: once
d_call: TRBD1
v_call: TRBV7-2
j_call: TRBJ1-1
cdr3_aa: CASSSGGVRTEAFF
cdr3_nt: TGTGCCAGCAGCTCAGGGGGGGTTCGCACTGAAGCTTTCTTT

clone_size: NA
d_call: NA
v_call: TRBV7-6
j_call: TRBJ2-2
cdr3_aa: CASSLVRGPRGDGTTGELFF
cdr3_nt: TGTGCCAGCAGCTTAGTACGGGGCCCGCGCGGAGATGGGACTACCGGGGAGCTGTTTTTT

clone_size: few
d_call: NA
v_call: TRBV4-2
j_call: TRBJ2-7
cdr3_aa: CASSQGQERAYEQYF
cdr3_nt: TGTGCCAGCAGCCAAGGACAGGAGCGGGCCTACGAGCAGTACTTC

clone_size: NA
d_call: NA
v_call: TRBV4-1
j_call: TRBJ2-1
cdr3_aa: CASSQEAREQFF
cdr3_nt: TGCGCCAGCAGCCAAGAGGCCCGAGAGCAGTTCTTC

clone_size: few
d_call: TRBD1
v_call: TRBV7-9
j_call: TRBJ1-1
cdr3_aa: CASSLVQGRDTIEAFF
cdr3_nt: TGTGCCAGCAGCTTAGTACAGGGGAGGGACACGATTGAAGCTTTCTTT

clone_size: NA
d_call: TRBD1
v_call: TRBV9
j_call: TRBJ1-2
cdr3_aa: CASSSPDRQLYGYTF
cdr3_nt: TGTGCCAGCAGCTCACCGGACAGGCAACTCTATGGCTACACCTTC

clone_size: NA
d_call: TRBD1
v_call: TRBV19
j_call: TRBJ2-2
cdr3_aa: CASSIARTGSFTGELFF
cdr3_nt: TGTGCCAGTAGTATAGCTAGGACAGGGTCGTTTACCGGGGAGCTGTTTTTT

clone_size: NA
d_call: TRBD2
v_call: TRBV27
j_call: TRBJ2-3
cdr3_aa: CASSFLASGSITDTQYF
cdr3_nt: TGTGCCAGCAGTTTTCTTGCTAGCGGGAGTATCACAGATACGCAGTATTTT

clone_size: NA
d_call: NA
v_call: TRBV12-1
j_call: TRBJ2-3
cdr3_aa: CASSFPSGRLDTQYF
cdr3_nt: TGTGCCAGCAGCTTTCCTAGCGGGAGGTTAGATACGCAGTATTTT

clone_size: medium-sized
d_call: TRBD2
v_call: TRBV11-1
j_call: TRBJ2-1
cdr3_aa: CASSGTSGLTYNEQFF
cdr3_nt: TGTGCCAGCAGCGGGACTAGCGGCCTTACCTACAATGAGCAGTTCTTC

clone_size: few
d_call: TRBD1
v_call: TRBV5-4
j_call: TRBJ1-1
cdr3_aa: CASSLTFGRGTGENTEAFF
cdr3_nt: TGTGCCAGCAGCTTGACATTTGGCCGGGGGACAGGGGAGAACACTGAAGCTTTCTTT

clone_size: NA
d_call: NA
v_call: TRBV28
j_call: TRBJ1-5
cdr3_aa: CASSNRPPQHF
cdr3_nt: TGTGCCAGCAGCAACAGGCCGCCCCAGCATTTT

clone_size: NA
d_call: NA
v_call: TRBV28
j_call: TRBJ1-2
cdr3_aa: CASSPPLRAGYTF
cdr3_nt: TGTGCCAGCAGCCCCCCCCTTCGGGCTGGCTACACCTTC

clone_size: NA
d_call: NA
v_call: TRBV10-1
j_call: TRBJ2-2
cdr3_aa: CASAGNTGELFF
cdr3_nt: TGCGCCAGCGCAGGAAACACCGGGGAGCTGTTTTTT

clone_size: NA
d_call: NA
v_call: TRBV7-9
j_call: TRBJ2-1
cdr3_aa: CASSPPRLADSYNEQFF
cdr3_nt: TGTGCCAGCAGCCCCCCCCGTTTAGCGGACTCCTACAATGAGCAGTTCTTC

clone_size: NA
d_call: NA
v_call: TRBV12-2
j_call: TRBJ2-6
cdr3_aa: CASRLVLLQGDVSGANVLTF
cdr3_nt: TGTGCAAGTCGCTTAGTGCTCCTCCAGGGAGATGTTTCTGGGGCCAACGTCCTGACTTTC

clone_size: NA
d_call: NA
v_call: TRBV5-1
j_call: TRBJ2-7
cdr3_aa: CASPLGGPGSTYEQYF
cdr3_nt: TGCGCCAGCCCATTGGGTGGCCCGGGAAGTACCTACGAGCAGTACTTC

clone_size: NA
d_call: NA
v_call: TRBV7-2
j_call: TRBJ1-4
cdr3_aa: CASSLSAQPGEKLFF
cdr3_nt: TGTGCCAGCAGCTTATCGGCCCAGCCAGGAGAAAAACTGTTTTTT

clone_size: few
d_call: NA
v_call: TRBV7-9
j_call: TRBJ1-4
cdr3_aa: CASSRGQSNEKLFF
cdr3_nt: TGTGCCAGCAGCCGCGGACAGTCGAATGAAAAACTGTTTTTT

clone_size: NA
d_call: NA
v_call: TRBV11-2
j_call: TRBJ2-1
cdr3_aa: CASSSEGTNEQFF
cdr3_nt: TGTGCCAGCAGCTCGGAAGGGACTAATGAGCAGTTCTTC

clone_size: NA
d_call: TRBD1
v_call: TRBV25-1
j_call: TRBJ1-1
cdr3_aa: CASSVPGQGATEAFF
cdr3_nt: TGTGCCAGCAGTGTACCGGGACAGGGGGCTACTGAAGCTTTCTTT

clone_size: NA
d_call: TRBD2
v_call: TRBV29-1
j_call: TRBJ2-3
cdr3_aa: CSVEGEGGRDTQYF
cdr3_nt: TGCAGCGTTGAAGGGGAGGGTGGAAGAGATACGCAGTATTTT

clone_size: NA
d_call: NA
v_call: TRBV11-2
j_call: TRBJ2-7
cdr3_aa: CASSSRDRDRRYEQYF
cdr3_nt: TGTGCCAGCAGCTCCCGGGACCGCGACAGAAGATACGAGCAGTACTTC

clone_size: few
d_call: TRBD1
v_call: TRBV11-2
j_call: TRBJ2-7
cdr3_aa: CASSPRRQGAREQYF
cdr3_nt: TGTGCCAGCAGCCCCCGTAGACAGGGGGCGAGGGAGCAGTACTTC

clone_size: NA
d_call: NA
v_call: TRBV28
j_call: TRBJ1-4
cdr3_aa: CASSLTRGRDEKLFF
cdr3_nt: TGTGCCAGCAGTTTAACACGGGGGCGAGATGAAAAACTGTTTTTT

clone_size: NA
d_call: TRBD2
v_call: TRBV5-6
j_call: TRBJ2-7
cdr3_aa: CASSLGGLAASEQYF
cdr3_nt: TGTGCCAGCAGCTTGGGGGGACTAGCGGCCTCCGAGCAGTACTTC

clone_size: medium-sized
d_call: NA
v_call: TRBV6-6
j_call: TRBJ2-7
cdr3_aa: CASSLNGGGDPRYF
cdr3_nt: TGTGCCAGCAGTCTCAACGGAGGAGGGGACCCGAGGTACTTC

clone_size: NA
d_call: NA
v_call: TRBV19
j_call: TRBJ1-5
cdr3_aa: CASSPNYQPQHF
cdr3_nt: TGTGCCAGTAGTCCTAACTATCAGCCCCAGCATTTT

clone_size: NA
d_call: NA
v_call: TRBV7-8
j_call: TRBJ1-2
cdr3_aa: CASSQQNYGYTF
cdr3_nt: TGTGCCAGCAGCCAACAAAACTATGGCTACACCTTC

clone_size: NA
d_call: TRBD2
v_call: TRBV18
j_call: TRBJ2-1
cdr3_aa: CASSPVGLAGPNEQFF
cdr3_nt: TGTGCCAGCTCACCAGTCGGACTAGCGGGACCCAATGAGCAGTTCTTC

clone_size: few
d_call: TRBD1
v_call: TRBV4-1
j_call: TRBJ2-1
cdr3_aa: CASSQAANRGLYNEQFF
cdr3_nt: TGCGCCAGCAGCCAAGCGGCCAACAGGGGGCTCTACAATGAGCAGTTCTTC

clone_size: NA
d_call: NA
v_call: TRBV28
j_call: TRBJ2-5
cdr3_aa: CASRISGAETQYF
cdr3_nt: TGTGCCAGCAGAATATCAGGGGCAGAGACCCAGTACTTC

clone_size: once
d_call: NA
v_call: TRBV7-9
j_call: TRBJ2-1
cdr3_aa: CASSFSNEQFF
cdr3_nt: TGTGCCAGCAGCTTTTCTAATGAGCAGTTCTTC

clone_size: few
d_call: NA
v_call: TRBV2
j_call: TRBJ1-2
cdr3_aa: CASSANGDYGYTF
cdr3_nt: TGTGCCAGCAGCGCGAACGGGGACTATGGCTACACCTTC

clone_size: NA
d_call: TRBD1
v_call: TRBV6-1
j_call: TRBJ2-7
cdr3_aa: CASRDRGPYEQYF
cdr3_nt: TGTGCCAGCCGGGACAGGGGGCCCTACGAGCAGTACTTC

clone_size: NA
d_call: NA
v_call: TRBV19
j_call: TRBJ2-1
cdr3_aa: CASSARGSHRNEQFF
cdr3_nt: TGTGCCAGTAGTGCCCGGGGGTCGCATAGGAATGAGCAGTTCTTC

clone_size: NA
d_call: TRBD2
v_call: TRBV11-2
j_call: TRBJ2-5
cdr3_aa: CASSGRAGPIETQYF
cdr3_nt: TGTGCCAGCAGCGGGAGGGCAGGGCCCATAGAGACCCAGTACTTC

clone_size: few
d_call: TRBD2
v_call: TRBV7-3
j_call: TRBJ2-1
cdr3_aa: CASRTGTNPNEQFF
cdr3_nt: TGTGCCAGCAGGACCGGGACTAATCCTAATGAGCAGTTCTTC

clone_size: NA
d_call: TRBD1
v_call: TRBV2
j_call: TRBJ1-1
cdr3_aa: CASSGDGQGYEAFF
cdr3_nt: TGTGCCAGCAGTGGCGATGGACAGGGCTATGAAGCTTTCTTT

clone_size: once
d_call: NA
v_call: TRBV27
j_call: TRBJ2-4
cdr3_aa: CASSFGPSAKNIQYF
cdr3_nt: TGTGCCAGCAGTTTCGGTCCCTCGGCCAAAAACATTCAGTACTTC

clone_size: NA
d_call: NA
v_call: TRBV9
j_call: TRBJ2-1
cdr3_aa: CASSVEASYYEQFF
cdr3_nt: TGTGCCAGCAGCGTAGAGGCCAGTTACTATGAGCAGTTCTTC

clone_size: NA
d_call: NA
v_call: TRBV7-2
j_call: TRBJ1-1
cdr3_aa: CASSYSPRAQGAFF
cdr3_nt: TGTGCCAGCAGTTACTCCCCCCGGGCCCAGGGGGCTTTCTTT

clone_size: NA
d_call: NA
v_call: TRBV27
j_call: TRBJ1-5
cdr3_aa: CASSPLGNQPQHF
cdr3_nt: TGTGCCAGCAGCCCTTTGGGAAATCAGCCCCAGCATTTT

clone_size: NA
d_call: TRBD1
v_call: TRBV7-3
j_call: TRBJ2-1
cdr3_aa: CASSSGQGNEQFF
cdr3_nt: TGTGCCAGCAGCTCGGGACAGGGCAATGAGCAGTTCTTC

clone_size: NA
d_call: TRBD2
v_call: TRBV28
j_call: TRBJ2-5
cdr3_aa: CASSGGGSHRETQYF
cdr3_nt: TGTGCCAGCAGTGGGGGAGGGTCCCACCGAGAGACCCAGTACTTC

clone_size: NA
d_call: NA
v_call: TRBV7-2
j_call: TRBJ2-3
cdr3_aa: CASSRFNRGSTDTQYF
cdr3_nt: TGTGCCAGCAGCCGTTTTAACCGGGGGAGCACAGATACGCAGTATTTT

clone_size: NA
d_call: TRBD1
v_call: TRBV6-1
j_call: TRBJ2-1
cdr3_aa: CASLLRGLNNEQFF
cdr3_nt: TGTGCCAGCCTCTTGAGGGGGCTCAACAATGAGCAGTTCTTC

clone_size: NA
d_call: TRBD2
v_call: TRBV10-3
j_call: TRBJ2-5
cdr3_aa: CASRTGGGRQETQYF
cdr3_nt: TGTGCCAGCAGGACTGGGGGGGGGAGGCAAGAGACCCAGTACTTC

clone_size: NA
d_call: TRBD1
v_call: TRBV6-5
j_call: TRBJ1-1
cdr3_aa: CASSKNRGMNTEAFF
cdr3_nt: TGTGCCAGCAGTAAAAACAGGGGCATGAACACTGAAGCTTTCTTT

clone_size: NA
d_call: NA
v_call: TRBV27
j_call: TRBJ1-1
cdr3_aa: CASRIDQNTEAFF
cdr3_nt: TGTGCCAGCAGAATAGATCAGAACACTGAAGCTTTCTTT

clone_size: NA
d_call: NA
v_call: TRBV6-5
j_call: TRBJ2-2
cdr3_aa: CASGNTGELFF
cdr3_nt: TGTGCCAGCGGTAACACCGGGGAGCTGTTTTTT